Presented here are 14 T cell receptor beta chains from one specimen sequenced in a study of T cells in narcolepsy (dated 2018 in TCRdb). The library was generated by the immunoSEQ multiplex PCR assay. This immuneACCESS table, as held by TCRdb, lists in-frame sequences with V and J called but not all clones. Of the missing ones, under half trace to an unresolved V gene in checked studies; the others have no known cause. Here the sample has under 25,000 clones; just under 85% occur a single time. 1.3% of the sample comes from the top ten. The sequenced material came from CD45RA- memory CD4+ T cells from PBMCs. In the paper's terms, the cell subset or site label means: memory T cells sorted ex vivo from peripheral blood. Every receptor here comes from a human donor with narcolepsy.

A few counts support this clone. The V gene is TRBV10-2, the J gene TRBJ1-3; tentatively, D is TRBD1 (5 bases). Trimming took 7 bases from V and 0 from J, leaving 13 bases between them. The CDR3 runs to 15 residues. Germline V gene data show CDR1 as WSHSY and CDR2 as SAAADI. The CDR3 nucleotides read TGCGCCAGCATCCGGGGGTCCAGCTCTGGAAACACCATATATTTT. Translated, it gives CASIRGSSSGNTIYF.

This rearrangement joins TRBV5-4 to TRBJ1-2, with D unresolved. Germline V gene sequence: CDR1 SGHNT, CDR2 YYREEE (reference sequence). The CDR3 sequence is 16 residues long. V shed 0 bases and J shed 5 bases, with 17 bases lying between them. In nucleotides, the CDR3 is TGTGCCAGCAGCTTGGTAGGCGCCTCGACTCCTTATGGCTACACCTTC. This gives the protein CASSLVGASTPYGYTF.

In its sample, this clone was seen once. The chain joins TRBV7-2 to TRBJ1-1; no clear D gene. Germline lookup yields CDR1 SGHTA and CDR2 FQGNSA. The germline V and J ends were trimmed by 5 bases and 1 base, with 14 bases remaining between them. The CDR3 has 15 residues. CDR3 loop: CASSQDSRRNTEAFF. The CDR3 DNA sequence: TGTGCCAGCAGCCAAGATTCACGACGGAACACTGAAGCTTTCTTT.

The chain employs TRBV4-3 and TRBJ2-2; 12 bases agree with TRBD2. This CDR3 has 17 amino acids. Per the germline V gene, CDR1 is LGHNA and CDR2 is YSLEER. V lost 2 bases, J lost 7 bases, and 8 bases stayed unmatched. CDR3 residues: CASSQITSGRYNGELFF. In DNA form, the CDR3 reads TGCGCCAGCAGCCAAATTACTAGCGGGAGGTATAACGGGGAGCTGTTTTTT.

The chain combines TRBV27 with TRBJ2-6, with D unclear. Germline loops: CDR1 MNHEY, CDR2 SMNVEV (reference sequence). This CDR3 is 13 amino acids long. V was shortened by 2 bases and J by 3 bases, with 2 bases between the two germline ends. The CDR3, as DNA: TGTGCCAGCAGTTTAAATGGGGCCAACGTCCTGACTTTC. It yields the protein CASSLNGANVLTF. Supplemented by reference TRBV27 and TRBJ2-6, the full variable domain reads EAQVTQNPRYLITVTGKKLTVTCSQNMNHEYMSWYRQDPGLGLRQIYYSMNVEVTDKGDVPEGYKVSRKEKRNFPLILESPSPNQTSLYFCASSLNGANVLTFGAGSRLTVL.

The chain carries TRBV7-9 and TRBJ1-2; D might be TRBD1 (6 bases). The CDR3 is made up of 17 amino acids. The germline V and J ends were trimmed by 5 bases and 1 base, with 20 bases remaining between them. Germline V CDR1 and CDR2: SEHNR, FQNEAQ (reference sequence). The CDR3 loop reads CASSPTPGRGINYGYTF. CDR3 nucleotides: TGTGCCAGCAGCCCCACCCCCGGCAGGGGAATTAACTATGGCTACACCTTC.

This chain's CDR3 is CASSLIETQETQYF. The CDR3 DNA reads TGTGCCAGCAGCCTCATCGAGACTCAAGAGACCCAGTACTTC. The V and J genes are TRBV5-4 and TRBJ2-5; D uncertain. CDR3 length: 14 amino acids. The germline V and J ends were trimmed by 4 bases and 2 bases, with 12 bases remaining between them. CDR1 and CDR2 from the germline V gene are SGHNT and YYREEE (reference sequence). The variable domain in full, with the rest retrieved from reference TRBV5-4 and TRBJ2-5, is ETGVTQSPTHLIKTRGQQVTLRCSSQSGHNTVSWYQQALGQGPQFIFQYYREEENGRGNFPPRFSGLQFPNYSSELNVNALELDDSALYLCASSLIETQETQYFGPGTRLLVL.

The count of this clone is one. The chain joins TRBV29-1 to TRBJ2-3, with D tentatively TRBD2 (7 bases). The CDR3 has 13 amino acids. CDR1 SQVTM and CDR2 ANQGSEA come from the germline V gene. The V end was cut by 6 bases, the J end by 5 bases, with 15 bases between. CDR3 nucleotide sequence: TGCAGCGTGGGGGCGGGGGCCGAAGATACGCAGTATTTT. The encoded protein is CSVGAGAEDTQYF.

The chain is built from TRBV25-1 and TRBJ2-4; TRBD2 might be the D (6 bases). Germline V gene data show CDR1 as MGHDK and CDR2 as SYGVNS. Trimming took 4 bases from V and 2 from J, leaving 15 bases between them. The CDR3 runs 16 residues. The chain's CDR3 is CASSVNYGGTKNIQYF. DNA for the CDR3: TGTGCCAGCAGTGTTAACTATGGGGGGACCAAAAACATTCAGTACTTC.

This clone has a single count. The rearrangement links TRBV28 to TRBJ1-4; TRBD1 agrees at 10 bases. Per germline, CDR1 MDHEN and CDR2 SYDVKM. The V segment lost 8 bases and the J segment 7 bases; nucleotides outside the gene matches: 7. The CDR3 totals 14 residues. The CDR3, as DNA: TGTGCCAGCCGGTCCGGGACAGGGGTTGAAAAACTGTTTTTT. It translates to CASRSGTGVEKLFF.

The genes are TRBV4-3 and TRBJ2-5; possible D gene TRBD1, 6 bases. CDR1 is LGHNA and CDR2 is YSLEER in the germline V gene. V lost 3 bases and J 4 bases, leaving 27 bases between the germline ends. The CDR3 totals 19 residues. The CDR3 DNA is TGCGCCAGCAGCCAGGTGGCACTAGTAGGGACATTATCAGGAGAGACCCAGTACTTC. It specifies CASSQVALVGTLSGETQYF.

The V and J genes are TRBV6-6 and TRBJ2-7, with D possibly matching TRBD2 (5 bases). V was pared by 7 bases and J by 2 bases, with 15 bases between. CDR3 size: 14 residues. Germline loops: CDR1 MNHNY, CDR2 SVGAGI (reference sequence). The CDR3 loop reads CASKNRDTTYEQYF. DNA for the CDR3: TGTGCCAGCAAGAACCGGGATACCACCTACGAGCAGTACTTC.

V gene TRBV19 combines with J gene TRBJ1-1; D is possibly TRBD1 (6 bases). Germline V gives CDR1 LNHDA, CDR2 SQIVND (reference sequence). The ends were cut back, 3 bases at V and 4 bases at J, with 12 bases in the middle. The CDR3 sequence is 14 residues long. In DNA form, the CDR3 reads TGTGCCAGTAGTATTTCTCAGGGGAGCACTGAAGCTTTCTTT. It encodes CASSISQGSTEAFF.

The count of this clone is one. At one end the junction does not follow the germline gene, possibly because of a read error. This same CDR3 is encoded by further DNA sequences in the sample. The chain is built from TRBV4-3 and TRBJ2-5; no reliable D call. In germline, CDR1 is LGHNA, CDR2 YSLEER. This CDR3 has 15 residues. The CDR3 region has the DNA TGCGCCAGCAGCCAAGAGGGCGGCGAAGGCGAGACCCAATACTTC. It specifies CASSQEGGEGETQYF.